Following are 8 T cell receptor beta chains from one sample sequenced in a study of human T cells and chemical hapten exposure. TCRdb independently ran MiXCR on the RACE reads; one entry per CDR3 protein. This table has approximately 400,000 distinct CDR3 sequences, nearly 5% appearing once. As to time point: patch test 1, 2 weeks after DPC sensitization. As for treatment: therapeutic diphenylcyclopropenone sensitization with weekly scalp DPC. Here the sequenced sample was whole blood, taken in connection with sensitization to the hapten diphenylcyclopropenone (DPC). These receptors were collected from a woman aged 50 to 60 with alopecia areata. Some clones in this sample may be carry-over from other donors' samples.

This clonotype appeared many times. The V and J genes are TRBV5-6 and TRBJ2-2, with no clear D. The CDR3 spans 14 residues. Germline CDR1 is SGHDT and CDR2 is YYEEEE. The V gene lost 2 bases and the J gene lost 1 base, with 6 bases spanning the gap. CDR3 in amino acids: CASSFYRNTGELFF. In nucleotides, the CDR3 is TGTGCCAGCAGCTTTTACCGGAACACCGGGGAGCTGTTTTTT. The full variable domain, completed using reference TRBV5-6 and TRBJ2-2, is DAGVTQSPTHLIKTRGQQVTLRCSPKSGHDTVSWYQQALGQGPQFIFQYYEEEERQRGNFPDRFSGHQFPNYSSELNVNALLLGDSALYLCASSFYRNTGELFFGEGSRLTVL.

This clonotype was picked up many times. The chain links TRBV29-1 to TRBJ2-6; D uncertain. Germline V lookup: CDR1 SQVTM, CDR2 ANQGSEA. Trimming removed 4 bases at V and 1 base at J, with 8 bases between. The CDR3 sequence is 14 residues long. This CDR3 is CSVAPQSGANVLTF. CDR3 DNA: TGCAGCGTTGCTCCACAATCTGGGGCCAACGTCCTGACTTTC. The whole variable domain, filled in from reference TRBV29-1 and TRBJ2-6, reads SAVISQKPSRDICQRGTSLTIQCQVDSQVTMMFWYRQQPGQSLTLIATANQGSEATYESGFVIDKFPISRPNLTFSTLTVSNMSPEDSSIYLCSVAPQSGANVLTFGAGSRLTVL.

This clonotype came up many times. The rearrangement links TRBV6-2 or TRBV6-3 to TRBJ2-7; 8 bases fit TRBD1. V gave up 2 bases and J gave up 5 bases; unmatched junction bases: 5. CDR1 is MNHEY and CDR2 is SVGEGT in the germline V gene. CDR3 length: 14 amino acids. CDR3 bases: TGTGCCAGCAGTTACCCGGACAGGGTCGACGAGCAGTACTTC. Protein product: CASSYPDRVDEQYF.

This chain links TRBV12-3 or TRBV12-4 with TRBJ2-7; the match to TRBD1 covers 10 bases. The CDR3 extends over 14 amino acids. The trim removed 4 bases at V and 5 bases at J, leaving 5 bases unmatched. This chain's CDR3 is CASSSGTGVHEQYF. In DNA, the CDR3 is TGTGCCAGCAGTTCAGGGACAGGGGTCCACGAGCAGTACTTC.

In its sample, this clonotype was seen many times. The chain carries TRBV12-3 or TRBV12-4 and TRBJ2-2, with D unclear. Deletions cut 3 bases from V and 0 bases from J, with 5 bases between. The CDR3 length is 14 residues. The CDR3 here is CASSLKPNTGELFF. The CDR3, as DNA: TGTGCCAGCAGTTTGAAACCGAACACCGGGGAGCTGTTTTTT.

The chain combines TRBV7-9 with TRBJ2-1; 7 bases are a match to TRBD2. With 5 bases clipped from V and 5 bases from J, the junction kept 12 bases outside the gene matches. From germline, CDR1 is SEHNR and CDR2 FQNEAQ (reference sequence). The CDR3 runs 16 residues. The CDR3 reads CASSPHRDYLNNEQFF. CDR3 sequence (DNA): TGTGCCAGCAGCCCTCATAGGGACTATCTAAACAATGAGCAGTTCTTC.

The sample holds many counts of this clonotype. The J gene is TRBJ1-3, the V gene TRBV9; D remains ambiguous. CDR1 is SGDLS and CDR2 is YYNGEE in the germline V gene. V was shortened by 4 bases and J by 2 bases, with 10 bases between the two germline ends. The length of the CDR3 is 14 residues. The CDR3, as DNA: TGTGCCAGCAGCCCCGAGGTAACTGGAAACACCATATATTTT. Protein sequence: CASSPEVTGNTIYF.

Ten or more counts support this clonotype. The rearrangement links TRBV2 to TRBJ1-5; 7 bases line up with TRBD1. The junction had 2 bases not matched to a gene; V was cut back by 1 base and J by 2 bases. Germline V gene lookup returns CDR1 SNHLY and CDR2 FYNNEI. The CDR3 totals 15 residues. Here the CDR3 reads CASSEGQGRNQPQHF. Here the CDR3 DNA reads TGTGCCAGCAGTGAAGGACAGGGTCGCAATCAGCCCCAGCATTTT.